There are a few counts of the clone carrying this T cell receptor (beta chain). Its specificity is not known. RNA transcripts were the source from which TCR beta CDR3 regions were amplified. The first-round RT-PCR employed HTBI primers together with the Qiagen OneStep RT-PCR kit. A multiplex PCR was then performed as the second round. TCRdb redid the calling of the multiplex PCR reads with MiXCR, one entry per CDR3 protein. Counted here are hundreds of thousands of distinct CDR3 sequences, 35% to 50% occurring once; the ten biggest clones make up 2.5% to 3.5%. This sample stems from a study of Graves' ophthalmopathy and Graves' hyperthyroidism. Study-level points and caveats: The blood repertoire also included most expanded thyroid clonotypes above 0.001 frequency.

V was clipped by 2 bases and J by 6 bases, with 11 bases between them. The CDR3 covers 14 residues. Germline V gene data show CDR1 as MNHNY and CDR2 as SVGAGI (reference sequence). V gene TRBV6-6 combines with J gene TRBJ1-5; the D gene is possibly TRBD1 (5 bases). This TCR was sampled from an adult man with Graves' ophthalmopathy. The sequencing sample was made of peripheral blood. The CDR3 DNA follows: TGTGCCAGCAGTTACCTCCAGGGTATTCAGCCCCAGCATTTT. It codes for CASSYLQGIQPQHF.